Listed here are 32 T cell receptor beta chains from one sample, sequenced in a study of T cell repertoires in cytomegalovirus infection. MiXCR was run by TCRdb on the reads, yielding one entry per CDR3 protein. Of fewer than 850,000 distinct CDR3 sequences listed, almost 30% are singletons. These TCRs' antigens remain unknown. Sequences were derived from cultured CD8+ T cells from PBMCs, sampled from culture after CMV antigen stimulation. Receptors originate from a human donor in good health (CMV status not recorded). Some clones in this sample may be carry-over from other donors' samples.

This chain joins TRBV10-3 and TRBJ2-1; 8 nucleotides agree with TRBD1. This CDR3 is built from 16 residues. CDR1 and CDR2 from the germline V gene are ENHRY and SYGVKD. Trimming cost V 4 bases and J 0 bases; bases outside gene matches: 5. The CDR3 region is CAISGPGTGSYNEQFF. CDR3 DNA: TGTGCCATCAGTGGCCCCGGGACAGGCTCCTACAATGAGCAGTTCTTC.

This clonotype was seen ten or more times. This sequence joins TRBV7-2 and TRBJ2-7; D unclear. V was cut by 1 base and J by 0 bases, with 10 bases left in between. This CDR3 spans 15 amino acids. CDR1 is SGHTA, CDR2 FQGNSA, per germline. DNA for the CDR3: TGTGCCAGCAGCTTAGGTCAGGTTATCTCCTACGAGCAGTACTTC. It is translated as CASSLGQVISYEQYF.

This clonotype appeared many times. The chain is built from TRBV7-2 and TRBJ2-5; D is possibly TRBD2 (5 bases). The CDR3 covers 15 residues. With 2 bases removed from V and 3 bases from J, the gap between germline ends came to 13 bases. Germline V gene lookup returns CDR1 SGHTA and CDR2 FQGNSA. The CDR3 nucleotides read TGTGCCAGCAGCTTATTAACAGACGGGAAAGAGACCCAGTACTTC. It is translated as CASSLLTDGKETQYF.

There are many counts of this clonotype. This chain uses TRBV27 with TRBJ2-1, with a tentative D call TRBD2 (6 bases). From germline, CDR1 is MNHEY and CDR2 SMNVEV (reference sequence). Trimming removed 6 bases at V and 0 bases at J, with 12 bases between. The CDR3 consists of 15 residues. CDR3 residues: CASSLIGGSYNEQFF. CDR3 sequence (DNA): TGTGCCAGCAGCTTAATCGGGGGCTCCTACAATGAGCAGTTCTTC.

The chain uses TRBV11-3 and TRBJ1-1; 7 bases agree with TRBD1. V lost 3 bases, J lost 6 bases, and 7 bases stayed unmatched. The CDR3 is 14 amino acids. Germline V gene data show CDR1 as SGHNT and CDR2 as YENEEA. CDR3 in DNA: TGTGCCAGCAGCTTGGAAGCAGGGGGGCCTGAAGCTTTCTTT. It codes for CASSLEAGGPEAFF.

The chain links TRBV9 to TRBJ1-5; perhaps TRBD1 as D (6 bases). V shed 0 bases and J shed 6 bases, with 13 bases lying between them. CDR1 is SGDLS and CDR2 is YYNGEE in the germline V gene. CDR3 size: 15 residues. Here the CDR3 DNA reads TGTGCCAGCAGCGTAGGAGGCAGGGGAACTCAGCCCCAGCATTTT. Its translation is CASSVGGRGTQPQHF.

The rearrangement links TRBV7-6 to TRBJ2-3; D is possibly TRBD1 (5 bases). The CDR3 is 13 residues long. Germline CDR1 reads SGHVS; CDR2 reads FNYEAQ. Trimming took 6 bases from V and 1 from J, leaving 8 bases between them. In DNA, the CDR3 is TGTGCCAGCAGGGACACCCGCACAGATACGCAGTATTTT. Translating it yields CASRDTRTDTQYF.

The table lists this clonotype with a few counts. CDR3 DNA: TGTGCCAGCAATTTCGGCCGGGAGAATGGCTACACCTTC. The encoded protein is CASNFGRENGYTF. This chain uses TRBV12-3 or TRBV12-4 with TRBJ1-2; D unresolved. The V gene lost 7 bases and the J gene lost 6 bases, with 15 bases spanning the gap. The CDR3 loop spans 13 amino acids.

The chain employs TRBV28 and TRBJ2-7; the D is unclear. CDR1 and CDR2 (germline): MDHEN, SYDVKM. The CDR3 runs 14 residues. Trimming removed 6 bases from V and 0 bases from J, with 12 bases in between. As DNA, the CDR3 is TGTGCCAGCAGGAGGACCGCCGGCTCCTACGAGCAGTACGTC. Translation gives CASRRTAGSYEQYV.

The J gene is TRBJ2-3, the V gene TRBV6-1; D not resolved. Trimming took 0 bases from V and 3 from J, leaving 16 bases between them. The CDR3 length is 17 residues. CDR1 is MNHNS, CDR2 SASEGT, per germline. CDR3 sequence (DNA): TGTGCCAGCAGTGAAGCGATCGGCAGGTCGATAACAGATACGCAGTATTTT. Amino acid sequence: CASSEAIGRSITDTQYF.

There are many counts of this clonotype. This chain links TRBV6-2 or TRBV6-3 with TRBJ2-1; 10 bases are shared with TRBD1. Looked up from germline, CDR1 is MNHEY and CDR2 is SVGEGT. The J segment lost 7 bases and the V segment lost 0 bases, leaving 6 bases of the junction unmatched. This CDR3 is built from 16 residues. CDR3 region: CASSYSPGQGWNEQFF. The CDR3 DNA reads TGTGCCAGCAGTTACTCCCCGGGACAGGGGTGGAATGAGCAGTTCTTC.

This chain connects TRBV5-1 to TRBJ1-6, with D unclear. Trimming took off 3 bases at V and 4 bases at J, with 11 bases between the two ends. There are 15 residues in the CDR3. Germline CDR1 SGHRS, CDR2 YFSETQ. CDR3 in amino acids: CASSSVRAYNSPLHF. The CDR3 DNA reads TGCGCCAGCAGCTCGGTCCGCGCTTATAATTCACCCCTCCACTTT.

This sequence joins TRBV9 and TRBJ2-3; D is undetermined. Trimming took off 0 bases at V and 2 bases at J, with 10 bases between the two ends. Germline CDR1 and CDR2: SGDLS and YYNGEE. CDR3 length equals 15 residues. The CDR3 loop is CASSVGGFYTDTQYF. The CDR3 DNA reads TGTGCCAGCAGCGTAGGCGGCTTTTACACAGATACGCAGTATTTT.

Only a few counts were recorded for this clonotype. This chain connects TRBV19 to TRBJ2-1, with D possibly matching TRBD2 (6 bases). Deletions cut 2 bases from V and 9 bases from J, with 11 bases between. Germline V CDR1 and CDR2: LNHDA, SQIVND (reference sequence). The CDR3 loop spans 13 amino acids. The CDR3 DNA reads TGTGCCAGTAGTATATTGGAGGAGGGTGAGCAGTTCTTC. This codes for CASSILEEGEQFF. Drawing the rest from reference TRBV19 and TRBJ2-1, the complete variable domain is DGGITQSPKYLFRKEGQNVTLSCEQNLNHDAMYWYRQDPGQGLRLIYYSQIVNDFQKGDIAEGYSVSREKKESFPLTVTSAQKNPTAFYLCASSILEEGEQFFGPGTRLTVL.

The chain uses TRBV6-5 and TRBJ2-3; either TRBD1 or TRBD2 may fit D (6 bases each). This CDR3 comprises 15 residues. Germline-derived CDR1 and CDR2 are MNHEY and SVGAGI. Trimming stripped 0 bases from V and 6 bases from J, with 13 bases between. The CDR3 DNA sequence: TGTGCCAGCAGTTACTCCTACAGGGAGGCGGATACGCAGTATTTT. As protein: CASSYSYREADTQYF.

This clonotype was counted a few times. The genes are TRBV20-1 and TRBJ2-1; D may be TRBD1 (6 bases). Trimming stripped 5 bases from V and 2 bases from J, with 13 bases between. This CDR3 spans 14 amino acids. From germline, CDR1 is DFQATT and CDR2 SNEGSKA (reference sequence). CDR3 sequence: CSAPGDPAYNEQFF. In DNA form, the CDR3 reads TGCAGTGCTCCAGGGGACCCAGCCTACAATGAGCAGTTCTTC.

This clonotype has just a few counts. The rearrangement links TRBV2 to TRBJ1-1; possibly TRBD1 for D (5 bases). The ends were cut back, 3 bases at V and 2 bases at J, with 7 bases in the middle. This CDR3 region has 13 residues. Germline assignment: CDR1 SNHLY and CDR2 FYNNEI. The CDR3 sequence: CASSDQGNTEAFF. In DNA form, the CDR3 reads TGTGCCAGCAGTGATCAGGGAAACACTGAAGCTTTCTTT.

The chain joins TRBV10-3 to TRBJ2-1; D is undetermined. The germline V gene encodes CDR1 ENHRY and CDR2 SYGVKD. The CDR3 runs 10 residues. The V end lost 8 bases, the J end lost 9 bases, and 8 bases lay between the germline ends. The CDR3 DNA reads as TGTGCCATCGGCGTCGGTGAGCAGTTCTTC. Its translation: CAIGVGEQFF.

The genes are TRBV19 and TRBJ1-1; TRBD1 might be the D (6 bases). Germline CDR1 reads LNHDA; CDR2 reads SQIVND (reference sequence). The CDR3 loop spans 14 amino acids. The V and J ends lost 8 bases and 1 base respectively, with 14 bases between them. CDR3 loop: CASRRRGGNTEAFF. As DNA, the CDR3 is TGTGCCAGTCGCCGCAGGGGAGGGAACACTGAAGCTTTCTTT.

This clonotype has at least ten counts. The chain employs TRBV7-2 and TRBJ2-3, with D unresolved. Trimming removed 9 bases at V and 1 base at J, with 17 bases between. CDR1 and CDR2 (germline): SGHTA, FQGNSA. CDR3 size: 15 residues. The CDR3 loop is CASLKSRLGTDTQYF. CDR3 DNA sequence: TGTGCCAGTCTCAAATCCCGTCTTGGCACAGATACGCAGTATTTT.

This clonotype was detected a few times. The chain joins TRBV7-8 to TRBJ2-7; D may be TRBD2 (5 bases). Germline CDR1 is SGHVS and CDR2 is FQNEAQ. The CDR3 extends over 16 amino acids. V gave up 0 bases and J gave up 0 bases, with 12 bases separating them. The CDR3: CASSLALEAASYEQYF. The CDR3 DNA sequence: TGTGCCAGCAGCTTAGCGCTCGAAGCGGCCTCCTACGAGCAGTACTTC.

This clonotype turned up a few times. The chain uses TRBV7-2 and TRBJ1-2; D perhaps matches TRBD1 (5 bases). This CDR3 is built from 17 residues. V was shortened by 1 base and J by 4 bases, with 19 bases between the two germline ends. Looked up from germline, CDR1 is SGHTA and CDR2 is FQGNSA. The DNA for the CDR3 is TGTGCCAGCAGCTTAGAGGGGTTTGGGGTATGGGGCTATGGCTACACCTTC. Protein: CASSLEGFGVWGYGYTF.

This chain links TRBV7-9 with TRBJ1-3; 10 bases are a match to TRBD1. Germline V gene lookup returns CDR1 SEHNR and CDR2 FQNEAQ (reference sequence). The CDR3 extends over 18 amino acids. V lost 5 bases to trimming and J lost 0 bases; unmatched junction nucleotides: 10. In DNA form, the CDR3 reads TGTGCCAGCAGCCGTTCCGGGACAGGGGTTGGCTCTGGAAACACCATATATTTT. This translates into CASSRSGTGVGSGNTIYF.

The chain uses TRBV7-9 and TRBJ2-5; 7 bases match TRBD1. The CDR3 runs to 15 residues. Per the germline V gene, CDR1 is SEHNR and CDR2 is FQNEAQ (reference sequence). V shed 4 bases, J shed 4 bases, and the junction held 9 bases outside the gene matches. CDR3 region: CASSSRQGVRETQYF. In nucleotides, the CDR3 is TGTGCCAGCAGCTCCAGACAGGGAGTGAGAGAGACCCAGTACTTC.

This clonotype appeared many times. The V and J genes are TRBV7-2 and TRBJ1-5, with 7 bases aligning to TRBD1. The V segment lost 1 base and the J segment 9 bases; nucleotides outside the gene matches: 0. Germline V lookup: CDR1 SGHTA, CDR2 FQGNSA. The CDR3 runs to 12 residues. Here the CDR3 DNA reads TGTGCCAGCAGCTTAGGGACAGGGCCCCAGCATTTT. Translating gives CASSLGTGPQHF.

This clonotype was picked up many times. This rearrangement joins TRBV11-3 to TRBJ1-2; the D is unclear. The CDR3 has 18 amino acids. The germline CDR1 and CDR2 sequences are SGHNT and YENEEA. The ends were cut back, 5 bases at V and 0 bases at J, with 22 bases in the middle. The CDR3 spells CASSPRLRRPISNYGYTF. In DNA, the CDR3 is TGTGCCAGCAGCCCCCGCTTAAGACGGCCAATCTCTAACTATGGCTACACCTTC.

The chain carries TRBV7-2 and TRBJ1-2; D gene ambiguous. CDR1 and CDR2 from the germline V gene are SGHTA and FQGNSA. This CDR3 spans 14 amino acids. Trimming stripped 5 bases from V and 4 bases from J, with 14 bases between. CDR3 in DNA: TGTGCCAGCAGCAAAAGTGGCCAGCTCTATGGCTACACCTTC. Protein product: CASSKSGQLYGYTF. Complete variable domain (other parts from reference TRBV7-2 and TRBJ1-2): GAGVSQSPSNKVTEKGKDVELRCDPISGHTALYWYRQSLGQGLEFLIYFQGNSAPDKSGLPSDRFSAERTGGSVSTLTIQRTQQEDSAVYLCASSKSGQLYGYTFGSGTRLTVV.

This chain links TRBV4-3 with TRBJ2-3; the D gene could be TRBD1 or TRBD2 (7 bases each). This CDR3 region has 17 residues. CDR1 and CDR2 from the germline V gene are LGHNA and YSLEER. The V end was cut by 0 bases, the J end by 4 bases, with 17 bases between. The CDR3, as DNA: TGCGCCAGCAGCCAAGACGCCCCAGGGGGAGGGCCAGATACGCAGTATTTT. Translation gives CASSQDAPGGGPDTQYF.

This clonotype was counted a single time. The chain has TRBV29-1 and TRBJ2-1; D might be TRBD1 (7 bases). This CDR3 spans 16 amino acids. CDR1 is SQVTM, CDR2 ANQGSEA, per germline. V shed 3 bases and J shed 0 bases, with 15 bases lying between them. CDR3 nucleotide sequence: TGCAGCGTTGAGGGGGCCAGGGGGGTCTCCTACAATGAGCAGTTCTTC. It encodes CSVEGARGVSYNEQFF.

This clonotype was detected many times. V usage is TRBV6-1 and J usage is TRBJ1-5, with no clear D. CDR1 and CDR2 (germline): MNHNS, SASEGT. Trimming cost V 5 bases and J 1 base, with 9 bases left between them. The CDR3 length is 14 residues. CDR3 amino acids: CASSKERSNQPQHF. The CDR3 DNA sequence: TGTGCCAGCAGTAAGGAACGAAGCAATCAGCCCCAGCATTTT.

This chain connects TRBV24-1 to TRBJ2-1; no firm D call. CDR1 and CDR2 from the germline V gene are KGHDR and SFDVKD. The CDR3 covers 16 residues. V lost 3 bases and J 0 bases, leaving 11 bases between the germline ends. The CDR3: CATSDATSGSYNEQFF. CDR3 DNA: TGTGCCACCAGTGATGCTACAAGTGGCTCCTACAATGAGCAGTTCTTC.

A few counts support this clonotype. The DNA of the CDR3 is TGTGCCAGCAGCTTAGGCCAGGGTATTACCTATGGCTACACCTTC. Encoded protein: CASSLGQGITYGYTF. This chain links TRBV7-9 with TRBJ1-2; TRBD1 is a possible D gene (5 bases). Trimming removed 1 base from V and 4 bases from J, with 13 bases in between. CDR1 and CDR2 from the germline V gene are SEHNR and FQNEAQ (reference sequence). The CDR3 length is 15 residues.